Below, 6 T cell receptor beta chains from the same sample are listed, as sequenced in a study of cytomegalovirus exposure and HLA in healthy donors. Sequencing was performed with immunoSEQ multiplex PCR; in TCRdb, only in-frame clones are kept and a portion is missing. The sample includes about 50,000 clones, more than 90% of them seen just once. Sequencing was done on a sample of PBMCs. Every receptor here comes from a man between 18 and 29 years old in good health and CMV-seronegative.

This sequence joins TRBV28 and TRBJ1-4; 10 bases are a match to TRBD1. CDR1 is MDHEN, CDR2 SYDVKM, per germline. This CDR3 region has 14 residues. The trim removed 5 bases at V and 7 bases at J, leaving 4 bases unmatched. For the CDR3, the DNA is TGTGCCAGCAGTCCGACAGGGGGCATTGAAAAACTGTTTTTT. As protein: CASSPTGGIEKLFF.

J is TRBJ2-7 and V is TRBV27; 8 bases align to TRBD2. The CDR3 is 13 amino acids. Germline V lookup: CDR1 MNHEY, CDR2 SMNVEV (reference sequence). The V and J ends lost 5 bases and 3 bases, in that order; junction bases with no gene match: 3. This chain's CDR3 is CASSPGTSYEQYF. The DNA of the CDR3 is TGTGCCAGCAGTCCCGGGACTAGCTACGAGCAGTACTTC.

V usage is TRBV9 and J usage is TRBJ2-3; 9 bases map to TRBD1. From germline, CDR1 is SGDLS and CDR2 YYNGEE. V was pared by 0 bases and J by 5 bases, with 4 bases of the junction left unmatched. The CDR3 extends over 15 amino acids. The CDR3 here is CASSVGDRVGDTQYF. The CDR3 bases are TGTGCCAGCAGCGTAGGGGACAGGGTTGGAGATACGCAGTATTTT.

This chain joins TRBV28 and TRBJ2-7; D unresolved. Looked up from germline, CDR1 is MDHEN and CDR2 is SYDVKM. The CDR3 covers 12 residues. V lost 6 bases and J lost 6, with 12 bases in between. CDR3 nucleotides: TGTGCCAGCAGGGAGAATTCGCGCGAGCAGTACTTC. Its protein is CASRENSREQYF.

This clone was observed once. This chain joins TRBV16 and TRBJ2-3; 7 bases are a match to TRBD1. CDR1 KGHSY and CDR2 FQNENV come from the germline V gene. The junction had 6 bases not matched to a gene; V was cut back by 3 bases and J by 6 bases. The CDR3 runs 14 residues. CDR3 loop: CASSHTGDTDTQYF. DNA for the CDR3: TGTGCCAGCAGCCATACAGGGGATACGGATACGCAGTATTTT.

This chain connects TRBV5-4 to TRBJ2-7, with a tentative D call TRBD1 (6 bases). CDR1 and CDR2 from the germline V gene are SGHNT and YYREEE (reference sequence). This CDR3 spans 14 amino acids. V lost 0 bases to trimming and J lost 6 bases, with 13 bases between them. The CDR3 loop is CASSLGGGRGEQYF. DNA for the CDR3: TGTGCCAGCAGCTTGGGTGGGGGCAGGGGCGAGCAGTACTTC.